Shown below are 25 T cell receptor beta chains from a single sample sequenced in a study of control samples from healthy donors and cancer patients. The table came from immunoSEQ multiplex PCR; TCRdb's copy has only in-frame clones and leaves some out. The sample lists under 85,000 clones; approximately 93% were seen once. Material for sequencing was PBMCs. The receptor set was obtained from a woman aged 40 to 50 with lung cancer.

The genes are TRBV28 and TRBJ1-3, with 9 bases lining up with TRBD1. Germline V gene data show CDR1 as MDHEN and CDR2 as SYDVKM. The CDR3 runs 16 residues. The V gene end was trimmed by 3 bases and the J gene end by 8 bases; junction bases not matched to a gene: 11. For the CDR3, the DNA is TGTGCCAGCAGTTTGGGACAGGGACGGGGCTCGGACACCATATATTTT. This encodes CASSLGQGRGSDTIYF.

The chain employs TRBV7-2 and TRBJ2-2, with TRBD1 matching 9 bases. CDR1 and CDR2 from the germline V gene are SGHTA and FQGNSA. With 1 base clipped from V and 7 bases from J, the junction kept 7 bases outside the gene matches. The CDR3 is made up of 16 amino acids. CDR3 in amino acids: CASSLVTGGGSGELFF. CDR3 nucleotide sequence: TGTGCCAGCAGCTTAGTGACAGGGGGTGGGAGCGGGGAGCTGTTTTTT.

This chain uses TRBV19 with TRBJ1-1; D not resolved. CDR1 and CDR2 (germline): LNHDA, SQIVND (reference sequence). The CDR3 totals 15 residues. Trimming left V 4 bases short and J 6 bases short, with 18 bases between. CDR3 DNA sequence: TGTGCCAGTAGTACCGGGCCGCTGTCTAACCCTGAAGCTTTCTTT. The encoded protein is CASSTGPLSNPEAFF.

V is TRBV28 and J is TRBJ2-7, with no clear D. Trimming took 1 base from V and 5 from J, leaving 3 bases between them. Germline CDR1 and CDR2: MDHEN and SYDVKM. The CDR3 runs 11 residues. CDR3 DNA: TGTGCCAGCAGTTTATATGACGAGCAGTACTTC. Its translation: CASSLYDEQYF. Using reference TRBV28 and TRBJ2-7 for the parts outside the CDR3, the full variable domain is DVKVTQSSRYLVKRTGEKVFLECVQDMDHENMFWYRQDPGLGLRLIYFSYDVKMKEKGDIPEGYSVSREKKERFSLILESASTNQTSMYLCASSLYDEQYFGPGTRLTVT.

The genes are TRBV15 and TRBJ2-3, with 7 bases matching TRBD2. With 5 bases clipped from V and 1 base from J, the junction kept 9 bases outside the gene matches. CDR1 LNHNV and CDR2 YYDKDF come from the germline V gene (reference sequence). This CDR3 contains 16 residues. CDR3 in amino acids: CATSGPRERGTDTQYF. In DNA, the CDR3 is TGTGCCACCAGCGGGCCGCGGGAGCGGGGCACAGATACGCAGTATTTT.

This clone was observed a single time. J is TRBJ1-1 and V is TRBV19; D remains unclear. V lost 4 bases and J 5 bases, leaving 17 bases between the germline ends. The CDR3 runs 15 residues. Germline V gene lookup returns CDR1 LNHDA and CDR2 SQIVND (reference sequence). CDR3 protein: CASSKVGAGSTEAFF. CDR3 in DNA: TGTGCCAGTAGTAAAGTGGGAGCGGGGTCGACTGAAGCTTTCTTT.

The chain uses TRBV11-2 and TRBJ1-4; D might be TRBD1 (6 bases). Trimming shortened V by 5 bases and J by 2 bases, and 18 bases separated the two germline ends. CDR1 and CDR2 (germline): SGHAT, FQNNGV. The CDR3 contains 17 residues. The CDR3 DNA reads as TGTGCCAGCAGCATTTACGGTGGACAGTCCACTAATGAAAAACTGTTTTTT. It encodes CASSIYGGQSTNEKLFF.

The V and J genes are TRBV7-9 and TRBJ2-3; no clear D. V lost 6 bases and J 5 bases, leaving 18 bases between the germline ends. This CDR3 spans 15 amino acids. Germline V gene sequence: CDR1 SEHNR, CDR2 FQNEAQ (reference sequence). CDR3 nucleotides: TGTGCCAGCAGACCCGGGCCAAGCCTAGTAGATACGCAGTATTTT. This encodes CASRPGPSLVDTQYF.

J is TRBJ1-2 and V is TRBV12-3 or TRBV12-4; D is unclear. V lost 3 bases to trimming and J lost 7 bases, with 9 bases between them. The CDR3 totals 12 residues. The CDR3 sequence: CASSLGNLGYTF. CDR3 nucleotide sequence: TGTGCCAGCAGTTTGGGGAATCTTGGCTACACCTTC.

With respect to this clone: A junction end diverges from the germline sequence, so it may reflect a read error. The chain uses TRBV6-5 and TRBJ1-2; D may be TRBD1 (6 bases). Germline V gene sequence: CDR1 MNHEY, CDR2 SVGAGI. The CDR3 consists of 15 residues. The CDR3 region is CAGSYPTGLNYGYTF. Here the CDR3 DNA reads TGTGCCGGCAGTTACCCGACAGGACTTAACTATGGCTACACCTTC.

This clone was seen a single time. The V call is TRBV12-3 or TRBV12-4, the J call TRBJ1-5; 9 positions agree with TRBD1. The CDR3 spans 13 residues. The trim removed 5 bases at V and 5 bases at J, leaving 1 base unmatched. CDR3 bases: TGTGCCAGCAGTCGGGACAGGGATCAGCCCCAGCATTTT. Translation: CASSRDRDQPQHF.

The genes are TRBV3-1 (or the pseudogene TRBV3-2) and TRBJ1-1; D unresolved. CDR3 length: 15 amino acids. Germline CDR1 and CDR2: LGHDT and YNNKEL (reference sequence). Trimming took 4 bases from V and 2 from J, leaving 14 bases between them. CDR3 sequence reads: CASSLQSTVNTEAFF. CDR3 DNA sequence: TGTGCCAGCAGCCTGCAGTCGACTGTTAACACTGAAGCTTTCTTT.

J is TRBJ1-5 and V is TRBV6-5; TRBD1 aligns across 8 bases. The CDR3 is 16 residues long. Germline V gene sequence: CDR1 MNHEY, CDR2 SVGAGI. V dropped 0 bases and J dropped 4; count of bases not matched to a gene: 5. The CDR3 DNA follows: TGTGCCAGCAGTTACTCTCGGACAGGGAGTAATCAGCCCCAGCATTTT. Translated: CASSYSRTGSNQPQHF.

V usage is TRBV5-1 and J usage is TRBJ2-2; D unresolved. This CDR3 has 11 residues. V lost 5 bases and J lost 6, with 5 bases in between. The germline CDR1 and CDR2 sequences are SGHRS and YFSETQ. The CDR3 DNA is TGCGCCAGCAGTAGCCCCGGGGAGCTGTTTTTT. This translates into CASSSPGELFF.

The chain carries TRBV5-6 and TRBJ1-1, with no clear D. This CDR3 comprises 16 residues. CDR1 is SGHDT and CDR2 is YYEEEE in the germline V gene. The V gene lost 0 bases and the J gene lost 0 bases, with 12 bases spanning the gap. DNA of the CDR3: TGTGCCAGCAGCTTGGGTATTAGTCGAATGAACACTGAAGCTTTCTTT. Its protein product is CASSLGISRMNTEAFF. The full variable domain, in which reference TRBV5-6 and TRBJ1-1 provide the parts outside the CDR3, is DAGVTQSPTHLIKTRGQQVTLRCSPKSGHDTVSWYQQALGQGPQFIFQYYEEEERQRGNFPDRFSGHQFPNYSSELNVNALLLGDSALYLCASSLGISRMNTEAFFGQGTRLTVV.

The chain has TRBV6-1 and TRBJ1-4, with D perhaps matching TRBD1 (5 bases). Trimming removed 3 bases from V and 3 bases from J, with 20 bases in between. Germline lookup yields CDR1 MNHNS and CDR2 SASEGT. This CDR3 spans 18 amino acids. The CDR3 loop is CASSDEPGLGTPNEKLFF. CDR3 nucleotide sequence: TGTGCCAGCAGTGACGAGCCGGGACTGGGAACCCCTAATGAAAAACTGTTTTTT.

The V call is TRBV10-3, the J call TRBJ1-1; D is ambiguous. The V and J ends lost 2 bases and 1 base respectively, with 5 bases between them. The CDR3 has 13 amino acids. Germline V gene data show CDR1 as ENHRY and CDR2 as SYGVKD. The CDR3 nucleotides read TGTGCCATCAGTGAGCAGTGGAACACTGAAGCTTTCTTT. It encodes CAISEQWNTEAFF.

V usage is TRBV11-1 and J usage is TRBJ1-4; D ambiguous. CDR1 and CDR2 (germline): SGHAT, FQDESV (reference sequence). The V gene lost 1 base and the J gene lost 12 bases, with 15 bases spanning the gap. The CDR3 covers 14 residues. The CDR3 loop reads CASSLEGGDSELFF. The CDR3 DNA follows: TGTGCCAGCAGCTTAGAGGGCGGGGATTCGGAACTGTTTTTT.

The genes are TRBV7-2 and TRBJ1-5; D may be TRBD1 (6 bases). The CDR3 length is 15 residues. Between the trimmed V and J ends, which lost 5 bases and 0 bases, there was a span of 11 bases. CDR1 and CDR2 (germline): SGHTA, FQGNSA. CDR3 sequence (DNA): TGTGCCAGCAGCCCCGTACAGGGTAGCAATCAGCCCCAGCATTTT. It codes for CASSPVQGSNQPQHF.

The chain couples TRBV19 to TRBJ1-4, with 10 bases fitting TRBD1. The CDR3 is 16 residues long. J was trimmed by 7 bases and V by 5 bases; bases with no gene match: 10. Germline V gene data show CDR1 as LNHDA and CDR2 as SQIVND (reference sequence). The CDR3 bases are TGTGCCAGTAGTCGGACAGGGGGTAGCTTAGGTGAAAAACTGTTTTTT. Protein sequence: CASSRTGGSLGEKLFF.

Notes on this clone: An end of the junction differs from the germline gene, which may be a read error. Here the CDR3 DNA reads TGCGCCAGCAGCCAAGTTTCCAGTACCGGAACTAGGGACTTT. It yields the protein CASSQVSSTGTRDF. The chain carries TRBV4-1 and TRBJ1-6; the D is unclear. Germline CDR1 MGHRA, CDR2 YSYEKL. This CDR3 contains 14 residues.

The chain links TRBV11-2 to TRBJ2-3; D call uncertain. The CDR3 is 15 amino acids. V gave up 7 bases and J gave up 2 bases, with 16 bases separating them. Germline CDR1 reads SGHAT; CDR2 reads FQNNGV. Here the CDR3 DNA reads TGTGCCAGCACCAAAGTAGGCTCCTACACAGATACGCAGTATTTT. Translated, it gives CASTKVGSYTDTQYF.

About this clone itself: The junction departs from germline at one end; a sequencing error may be responsible. This chain uses TRBV12-5 with TRBJ2-7, with unresolved D. CDR3 length: 16 residues. Germline V lookup: CDR1 LGHNT, CDR2 FRNRAP. CDR3 in amino acids: CSSGMTTGAASYEQYF. The CDR3 DNA reads TGTTCTAGTGGTATGACAACGGGCGCGGCGTCCTACGAGCAGTACTTC.

V gene TRBV7-9 combines with J gene TRBJ2-5; D is undetermined. Germline V gene sequence: CDR1 SEHNR, CDR2 FQNEAQ (reference sequence). V dropped 2 bases and J dropped 2 bases, with 6 bases sitting between them. CDR3 length equals 13 residues. CDR3 region: CASSLSEQETQYF. CDR3 nucleotide sequence: TGTGCCAGCAGCTTATCAGAGCAAGAGACCCAGTACTTC. Based on the CDR3 plus reference TRBV7-9 and TRBJ2-5, the full variable domain is DTGVSQNPRHKITKRGQNVTFRCDPISEHNRLYWYRQTLGQGPEFLTYFQNEAQLEKSRLLSDRFSAERPKGSFSTLEIQRTEQGDSAMYLCASSLSEQETQYFGPGTRLLVL.

The V and J genes are TRBV6-5 and TRBJ1-1; 7 bases map to TRBD1. Per the germline V gene, CDR1 is MNHEY and CDR2 is SVGAGI. This CDR3 comprises 14 residues. Trimming cost V 6 bases and J 0 bases; bases outside gene matches: 4. The CDR3, as DNA: TGTGCCAGCAGCGTTGACAGGGTGAACACTGAAGCTTTCTTT. Its protein is CASSVDRVNTEAFF.